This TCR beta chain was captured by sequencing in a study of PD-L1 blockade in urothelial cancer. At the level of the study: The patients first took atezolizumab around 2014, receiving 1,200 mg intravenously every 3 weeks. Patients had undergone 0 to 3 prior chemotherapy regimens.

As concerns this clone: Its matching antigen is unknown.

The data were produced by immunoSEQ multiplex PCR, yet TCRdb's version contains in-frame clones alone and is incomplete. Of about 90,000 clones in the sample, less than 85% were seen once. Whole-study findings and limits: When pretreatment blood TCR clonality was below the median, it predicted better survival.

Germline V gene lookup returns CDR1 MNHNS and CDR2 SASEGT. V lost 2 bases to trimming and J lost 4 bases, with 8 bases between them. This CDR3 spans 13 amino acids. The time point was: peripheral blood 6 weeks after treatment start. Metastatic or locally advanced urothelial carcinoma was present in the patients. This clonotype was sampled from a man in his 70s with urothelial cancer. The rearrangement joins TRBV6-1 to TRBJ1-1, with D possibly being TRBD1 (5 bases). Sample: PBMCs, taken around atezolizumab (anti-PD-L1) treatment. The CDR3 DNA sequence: TGTGCCAGCAGTGAAAACGGGGGCACTGAAGCTTTCTTT. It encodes CASSENGGTEAFF.